The T cell receptor beta chain described here comes from a study of blood T cell repertoires in COVID-19. At the level of the study: From T cells, B-cell-depleted T cells, or PBMCs came the material, which was cDNA or gDNA.

Original processing notes: Quantification of nucleated cells was approximated via reference gene primer amplification. The data were produced by immunoSEQ multiplex PCR, yet TCRdb's version contains in-frame clones alone and is incomplete. V, J and clone size are taken as reported in that table, and D and trimming were inferred from the DNA itself. Of about 250,000 clones in the sample, roughly 85% are singletons; the top ten hold 3% to 3.5%. This CDR3 contains 14 residues. The V and J ends lost 1 base and 1 base respectively, with 7 bases between them. CDR1 SGHNT and CDR2 YYREEE come from the germline V gene (reference sequence).

This sequence originates from a man aged 18-30 years with active or convalescent COVID-19. Source material: peripheral blood. V gene TRBV5-4 combines with J gene TRBJ2-3; D is possibly TRBD1 (6 bases). The CDR3 loop reads CASSLRTGTDTQYF. In DNA form, the CDR3 reads TGTGCCAGCAGCTTGCGGACAGGCACAGATACGCAGTATTTT.